These 16 T cell receptor beta chains were sequenced from one sample in a study of Ad26.COV2.S vaccination and SARS-CoV-2 variants. Sample treatment: 15 to 20 received Ad26.COV2.S at low or high dose, single or two shots; 5 received placebo; per-sample allocation not given. Repertoires come from day 63 after the first vaccine or placebo injection. Sequencing used immunoSEQ multiplex PCR; TCRdb keeps in-frame clones, though not all of them. The sample carries around 300,000 clones, about 89% recorded once. The specimen comprised peripheral blood, sampled in a trial of Ad26.COV2.S vaccine versus placebo. These receptor sequences come from a person between 18 and 59 years old who received the Ad26.COV2.S COVID-19 vaccine or a placebo.

The rearrangement links TRBV19 to TRBJ1-5, with a weak D call TRBD1 (5 bases). The CDR3 extends over 20 amino acids. CDR1 is LNHDA and CDR2 is SQIVND in the germline V gene (reference sequence). V dropped 0 bases and J dropped 0 bases, with 21 bases sitting between them. DNA for the CDR3: TGTGCCAGTAGTATAGATCTAGCAAATCGGGGGATCCCTAGCAATCAGCCCCAGCATTTT. It yields the protein CASSIDLANRGIPSNQPQHF.

The chain couples TRBV5-1 to TRBJ2-1, with 7 nucleotides matching TRBD2. V dropped 2 bases and J dropped 1; count of bases not matched to a gene: 6. The CDR3 sequence is 16 residues long. Germline loops: CDR1 SGHRS, CDR2 YFSETQ. CDR3 in DNA: TGCGCCAGCAGCTTAAGAGCGGGATTGTCCTACAATGAGCAGTTCTTC. Protein sequence: CASSLRAGLSYNEQFF.

The V and J genes are TRBV14 and TRBJ1-6; 7 nucleotides line up with TRBD1. The length of the CDR3 is 17 residues. V lost 0 bases to trimming and J lost 8 bases; unmatched junction nucleotides: 10. Germline V lookup: CDR1 SGHDN, CDR2 FVKESK. The CDR3 coding sequence is TGTGCCAGCAGCCAAGATGGAAACAGGGGACTGCATTCACCCCTCCACTTT. It encodes CASSQDGNRGLHSPLHF.

A note on this clone: The junction does not match germline at one end; this may be a read error. The gene calls are TRBV18 and TRBJ1-1, with 8 nucleotides matching TRBD1. The germline gives CDR1 KGHSH, CDR2 LQKENI. This CDR3 is 14 amino acids long. CDR3 in amino acids: CASSPKGQGGIWVF. Written as DNA, the CDR3 is TGTGCCAGCTCACCAAAAGGACAGGGTGGGATTTGGGTCTTT.

This clone came up a few times. V usage is TRBV7-2 and J usage is TRBJ1-1; no reliable D call. CDR3 length: 13 residues. With 0 bases removed from V and 0 bases from J, the gap between germline ends came to 2 bases. CDR1 and CDR2 from the germline V gene are SGHTA and FQGNSA. In DNA form, the CDR3 reads TGTGCCAGCAGCTTAGCACTGAACACTGAAGCTTTCTTT. Amino acids: CASSLALNTEAFF.

CDR3 residues: CASSLAGTQNIQYF. CDR3 bases: TGCGCCAGCAGCTTGGCCGGGACCCAAAACATTCAGTACTTC. V and J are TRBV5-1 and TRBJ2-4, with D perhaps given as TRBD1 or TRBD2 (5 bases each). The germline V and J ends were trimmed by 0 bases and 5 bases, with 9 bases remaining between them. Germline V gene data show CDR1 as SGHRS and CDR2 as YFSETQ. The CDR3 has 14 residues.

The sample holds one count of this clone. The J gene is TRBJ2-3, the V gene TRBV6-6; 7 positions agree with TRBD2. The CDR3 is 15 residues long. With V trimmed by 0 bases and J by 5 bases, 5 bases remained unmatched. Per germline, CDR1 MNHNY and CDR2 SVGAGI (reference sequence). CDR3 DNA: TGTGCCAGCAGTTACTCGGTAGGGAGGGGAGATACGCAGTATTTT. It translates to CASSYSVGRGDTQYF.

This clone was picked up one time. The chain employs TRBV19 and TRBJ1-4; TRBD1 aligns across 8 bases. V shed 6 bases and J 6 bases; nucleotides not matched to a gene: 6. The length of the CDR3 is 14 residues. Germline V gene sequence: CDR1 LNHDA, CDR2 SQIVND (reference sequence). CDR3 sequence: CASSPDRVDEKLFF. CDR3 nucleotide sequence: TGTGCCAGTAGCCCGGACAGGGTAGATGAAAAACTGTTTTTT. The full variable domain, with the rest looked up from reference TRBV19 and TRBJ1-4, is DGGITQSPKYLFRKEGQNVTLSCEQNLNHDAMYWYRQDPGQGLRLIYYSQIVNDFQKGDIAEGYSVSREKKESFPLTVTSAQKNPTAFYLCASSPDRVDEKLFFGSGTQLSVL.

This clone appeared once. The chain has TRBV4-1 and TRBJ2-5, with 9 bases lining up with TRBD1. Germline loops: CDR1 MGHRA, CDR2 YSYEKL. After removal of 4 bases from V and 1 base from J, the junction contained 4 bases not matched to a gene. The CDR3 sequence is 15 residues long. The CDR3 here is CASSLRQGGQETQYF. The DNA of the CDR3 is TGCGCCAGCAGCCTCCGACAGGGGGGCCAAGAGACCCAGTACTTC.

The rearrangement links TRBV25-1 to TRBJ1-3, with D perhaps TRBD1 (5 bases). V lost 2 bases and J lost 0, with 8 bases in between. The CDR3 contains 15 residues. Germline CDR1 and CDR2: MGHDK and SYGVNS. The chain's CDR3 is CASSEPGTSGNTIYF. CDR3 bases: TGTGCCAGCAGTGAACCCGGGACCTCTGGAAACACCATATATTTT.

The chain uses TRBV10-1 and TRBJ2-5; possibly TRBD1 for D (6 bases). CDR3 length: 14 residues. The V end was cut by 1 base, the J end by 7 bases, with 13 bases between. Per germline, CDR1 WNHNN and CDR2 SYGVQD (reference sequence). The CDR3: CASSEYRVGATQYF. For the CDR3, the DNA is TGCGCCAGCAGTGAGTACAGGGTTGGGGCGACCCAGTACTTC.

V gene TRBV6-5 combines with J gene TRBJ2-1; the match to TRBD2 covers 9 bases. The CDR3 totals 15 residues. Looked up from germline, CDR1 is MNHEY and CDR2 is SVGAGI. V shed 6 bases and J 5 bases; nucleotides not matched to a gene: 8. CDR3 loop: CASRSYGGRDNEQFF. DNA for the CDR3: TGTGCCAGCAGATCCTATGGCGGGAGGGACAATGAGCAGTTCTTC.

The DNA for the CDR3 is TGCGCCAGCAGCTTGGACAGGGAAAAAACTGAAGCTTTCTTT. The encoded protein is CASSLDREKTEAFF. The rearrangement joins TRBV5-1 to TRBJ1-1; a possible D gene is TRBD1 (6 bases). The CDR3 has 14 amino acids. CDR1 and CDR2 from the germline V gene are SGHRS and YFSETQ. Trimming removed 0 bases from V and 5 bases from J, with 11 bases in between.

This chain links TRBV15 with TRBJ2-7; D gene uncertain. Germline V gives CDR1 LNHNV, CDR2 YYDKDF (reference sequence). Trimming stripped 1 base from V and 0 bases from J, with 10 bases between. CDR3 length: 15 amino acids. The CDR3 loop reads CATSRVAYNSYEQYF. In DNA form, the CDR3 reads TGTGCCACCAGCAGAGTGGCCTATAACTCCTACGAGCAGTACTTC.

CDR3 protein: CPISHKTTTLDTQYF. The CDR3 DNA reads as TGTCCAATCAGTCACAAAACCACGACCCTAGATACGCAGTATTTT. V usage is TRBV10-3 and J usage is TRBJ2-3; no definite D call. The CDR3 is made up of 15 amino acids. CDR1 and CDR2 from the germline V gene are ENHRY and SYGVKD.

V is TRBV2 and J is TRBJ1-6; perhaps TRBD1 as D (5 bases). From germline, CDR1 is SNHLY and CDR2 FYNNEI. The CDR3 is 18 residues long. The ends were cut back, 3 bases at V and 0 bases at J, with 15 bases in the middle. The CDR3, as DNA: TGTGCCAGCAGTGAGGCCCCGACAGCGAGCTCCTATAATTCACCCCTCCACTTT. This translates into CASSEAPTASSYNSPLHF.